This T cell receptor (beta chain) stems from a study of blood T cell repertoires in COVID-19. Deletions cut 6 bases from V and 6 bases from J, with 6 bases between. From germline, CDR1 is SNHLY and CDR2 FYNNEI. CDR3 length: 11 residues. The table came from immunoSEQ multiplex PCR; TCRdb's copy has only in-frame clones and leaves some out. The sample lists hundreds of thousands of clones; roughly nine tenths were seen once. This clonotype was obtained from a woman in her fifties or sixties with COVID-19, enrolled during active disease. The chain is built from TRBV2 and TRBJ2-1, with D possibly being TRBD1 (5 bases). Sequenced sample: peripheral blood. DNA of the CDR3: TGTGCCAGCAGACAGGCCAATGAGCAGTTCTTC. Translation gives CASRQANEQFF.